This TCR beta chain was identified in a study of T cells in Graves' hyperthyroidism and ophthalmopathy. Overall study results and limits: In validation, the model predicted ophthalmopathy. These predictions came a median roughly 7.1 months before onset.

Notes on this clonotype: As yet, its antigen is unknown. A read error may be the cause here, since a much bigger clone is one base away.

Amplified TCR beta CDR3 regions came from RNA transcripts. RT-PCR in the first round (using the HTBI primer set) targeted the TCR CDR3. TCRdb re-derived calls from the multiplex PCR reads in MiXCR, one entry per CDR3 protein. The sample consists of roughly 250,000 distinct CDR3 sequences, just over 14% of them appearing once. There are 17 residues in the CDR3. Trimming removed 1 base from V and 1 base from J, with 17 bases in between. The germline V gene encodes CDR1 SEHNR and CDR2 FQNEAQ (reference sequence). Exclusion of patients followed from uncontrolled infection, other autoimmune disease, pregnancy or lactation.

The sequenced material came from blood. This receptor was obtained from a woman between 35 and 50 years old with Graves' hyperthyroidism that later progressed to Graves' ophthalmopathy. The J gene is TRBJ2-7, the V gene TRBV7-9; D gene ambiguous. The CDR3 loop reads CASSLEGRSTWSYEQYF. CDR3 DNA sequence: TGTGCCAGCAGCTTAGAGGGCAGGTCGACGTGGTCCTACGAGCAGTACTTC.